This T cell receptor (beta chain) was recovered during a study of T cells after posttransplantation cyclophosphamide. Sequenced by immunoSEQ multiplex PCR; TCRdb stores in-frame clones only, minus some. The data show about 36,000 clones, with none appearing a single time. This clone was seen ten or more times. The length of the CDR3 is 14 residues. The germline V gene encodes CDR1 SGHRS and CDR2 YFSETQ. V was pared by 0 bases and J by 3 bases, with 0 bases of the junction left unmatched. The chain has TRBV5-1 and TRBJ2-7; 10 bases fit TRBD1. The sequencing input was PBMCs. The clonotype was recovered from a girl aged 10-17 years in good health, CMV-negative, and a related stem cell transplant donor. The CDR3 loop is CASSLGDRGYEQYF. The CDR3 coding sequence is TGCGCCAGCAGCTTGGGGGACAGGGGCTACGAGCAGTACTTC.